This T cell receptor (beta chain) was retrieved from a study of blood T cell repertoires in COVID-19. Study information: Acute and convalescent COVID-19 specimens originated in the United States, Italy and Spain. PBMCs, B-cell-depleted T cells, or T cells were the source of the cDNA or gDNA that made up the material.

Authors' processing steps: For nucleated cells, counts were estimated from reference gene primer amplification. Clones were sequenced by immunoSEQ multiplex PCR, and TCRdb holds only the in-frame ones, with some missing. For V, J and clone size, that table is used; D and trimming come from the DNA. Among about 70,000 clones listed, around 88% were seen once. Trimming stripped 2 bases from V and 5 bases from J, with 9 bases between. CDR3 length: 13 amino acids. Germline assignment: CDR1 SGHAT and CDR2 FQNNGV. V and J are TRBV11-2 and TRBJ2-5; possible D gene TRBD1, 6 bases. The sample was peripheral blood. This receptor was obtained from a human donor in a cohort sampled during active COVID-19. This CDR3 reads CASSLYRDETQYF. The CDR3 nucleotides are TGTGCCAGCAGCTTATACAGGGATGAGACCCAGTACTTC.